The 6 T cell receptor beta chains below all came from one sample that was sequenced in a study of T cells in tumors after PD-1 blockade. TCRdb keeps only in-frame clones here, not all; method: immunoSEQ multiplex PCR. The sample records 5,500 to 6,500 clones, roughly 80% being singletons. Source: PBMCs, taken after anti-PD-1 therapy. These receptors all come from a human donor with advanced basal cell or squamous cell carcinoma (not recorded which).

V gene TRBV29-1 combines with J gene TRBJ2-3; D may be TRBD1 or TRBD2 (5 bases each). The V gene lost 4 bases and the J gene lost 2 bases, with 7 bases spanning the gap. Germline CDR1 SQVTM, CDR2 ANQGSEA. The CDR3 extends over 12 amino acids. The CDR3 spells CSVAGPTDTQYF. As DNA, the CDR3 is TGCAGCGTTGCGGGACCCACAGATACGCAGTATTTT.

The chain has TRBV5-1 and TRBJ1-1; the match to TRBD1 covers 7 bases. The CDR3 extends over 17 amino acids. V dropped 0 bases and J dropped 4; count of bases not matched to a gene: 12. CDR1 and CDR2 (germline): SGHRS, YFSETQ. The CDR3, as DNA: TGCGCCAGCAGCTTGGCCCCGGGATTGGCAGGGGGCACTGAAGCTTTCTTT. It translates to CASSLAPGLAGGTEAFF.

This chain connects TRBV27 to TRBJ1-1, with unresolved D. V lost 4 bases, J lost 1 base, and 7 bases lay in between. Germline V CDR1 and CDR2: MNHEY, SMNVEV (reference sequence). This CDR3 is built from 13 residues. The CDR3 region has the DNA TGTGCCAGCAGTTGGGATGAGAACACTGAAGCTTTCTTT. Amino acid sequence: CASSWDENTEAFF.

The V and J genes are TRBV15 and TRBJ2-2; a possible D gene is TRBD2 (5 bases). Trimming cost V 1 base and J 7 bases, with 13 bases left between them. Germline V gene sequence: CDR1 LNHNV, CDR2 YYDKDF (reference sequence). There are 15 residues in the CDR3. The CDR3 protein is CATSRARGNGGELFF. CDR3 DNA sequence: TGTGCCACCAGCAGAGCTAGAGGGAACGGCGGGGAGCTGTTTTTT.

This clone appeared a single time. The chain couples TRBV5-4 to TRBJ2-1; D is tentatively TRBD1 or TRBD2 (6 bases each). CDR1 is SGHNT, CDR2 YYREEE, per germline (reference sequence). Trimming removed 4 bases at V and 6 bases at J, with 14 bases between. The CDR3 has 14 amino acids. The CDR3 is CASSPGGGRNEQFF. The CDR3 DNA follows: TGTGCCAGCAGCCCCGGAGGGGGGCGCAATGAGCAGTTCTTC.

This clone has only a few counts. The chain has TRBV5-1 and TRBJ2-1; 8 nucleotides line up with TRBD2. This CDR3 is built from 15 residues. Unmatched junction bases numbered 1, after V lost 0 bases and J lost 2 bases. From germline, CDR1 is SGHRS and CDR2 YFSETQ. CDR3 region: CASSLAGGAYNEQFF. CDR3 coding DNA: TGCGCCAGCAGCTTGGCCGGGGGGGCCTACAATGAGCAGTTCTTC.